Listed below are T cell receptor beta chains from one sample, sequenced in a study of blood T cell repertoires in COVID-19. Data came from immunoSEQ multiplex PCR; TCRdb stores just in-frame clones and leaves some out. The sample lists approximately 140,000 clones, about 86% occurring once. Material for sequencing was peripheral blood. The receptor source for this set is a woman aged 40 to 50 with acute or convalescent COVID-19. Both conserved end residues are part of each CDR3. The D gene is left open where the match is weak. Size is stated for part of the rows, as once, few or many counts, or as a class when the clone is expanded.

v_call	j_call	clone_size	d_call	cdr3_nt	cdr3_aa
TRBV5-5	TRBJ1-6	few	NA	TGTGCCAGCAGTTCCCTTGGCGCTCGGAGGAGCTCCTATAATTCACCCCTCCACTTT	CASSSLGARRSSYNSPLHF
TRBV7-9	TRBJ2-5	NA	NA	TGTGCCAGCAGCTACCGGACACCTCAAGAGACCCAGTACTTC	CASSYRTPQETQYF
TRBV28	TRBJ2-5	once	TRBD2	TGTGCCAGCAGGGGAGCCGGGACTAGAAGAGAGACCCAGTACTTC	CASRGAGTRRETQYF
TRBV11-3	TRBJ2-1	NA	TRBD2	TGTGCCAGCAGCCTAGGACTAGCGGGGGGAGATGAGCAGTTCTTC	CASSLGLAGGDEQFF
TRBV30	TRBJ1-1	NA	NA	TGTGCCGCAGTTCGGGGGGGCACTGAAGCTTTCTTT	CAAVRGGTEAFF
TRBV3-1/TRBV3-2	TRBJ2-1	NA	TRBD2	TGTGCCAGCAGCCAAGGCGGGGGTCATTATGGTGAGCAGTTCTTC	CASSQGGGHYGEQFF
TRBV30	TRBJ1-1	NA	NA	TGTGCCTGGGGGGACACCGCCAACACTGAAGCTTTCTTT	CAWGDTANTEAFF
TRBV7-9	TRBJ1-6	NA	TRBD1	TGTGCCAGCAGCACCGGGACAGATAATTCACCCCTCCACTTT	CASSTGTDNSPLHF
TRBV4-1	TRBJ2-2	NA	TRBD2	TGCGCCAGCAGCCGCTCTAGCGGGGGGTTTACCTTCGGGGAGCTGTTTTTT	CASSRSSGGFTFGELFF
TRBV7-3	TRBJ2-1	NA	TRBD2	TGTGCCAGCAGCTTAAGGGGGAGGGAAGGTGAGCAGTTCTTC	CASSLRGREGEQFF
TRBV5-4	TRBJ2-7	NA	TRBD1	TGTGCCAGCAGCTCCAGACAGGGGGGCTCCTACGAGCAGTACTTC	CASSSRQGGSYEQYF
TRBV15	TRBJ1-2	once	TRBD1	TGTGCCACCAGCGCCGGGACAGACTATGGCTACACCTTC	CATSAGTDYGYTF
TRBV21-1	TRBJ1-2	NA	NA	TGTGCCAGCTGGACGGGGACAGGGGATACTAACTATGGCTACACCTTC	CASWTGTGDTNYGYTF
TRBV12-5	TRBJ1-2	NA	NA	TGTGCTAGTGGTTTGCGAGGGGGGGGGCATGGCTACACCTTC	CASGLRGGGHGYTF
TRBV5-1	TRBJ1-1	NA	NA	TGCGCCAGCAGCTTGGAGCTATTGGGCAACACTGAAGCTTTCTTT	CASSLELLGNTEAFF
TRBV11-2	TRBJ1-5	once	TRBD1	TGTGCCAGCAGCTCCAGTAAAGCTTCCGGGACAGGGAAACAGCCCCAGCATTTT	CASSSSKASGTGKQPQHF
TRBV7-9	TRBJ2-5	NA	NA	TGTGCCAGCAGCCCCGCTCGGGACCAAGAGACCCAGTACTTC	CASSPARDQETQYF
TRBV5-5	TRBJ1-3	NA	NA	TGTGCCAGCACCCTGCACAGGGCTGGAAACACCATATATTTT	CASTLHRAGNTIYF
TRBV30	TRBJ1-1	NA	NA	TGTGCCTGGAACCTACAGGGTACCACTGAAGCTTTCTTT	CAWNLQGTTEAFF
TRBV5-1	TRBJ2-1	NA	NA	TGCGCCAGCAGCTGGGGTCCAGGGGACAATGAGCAGTTCTTC	CASSWGPGDNEQFF
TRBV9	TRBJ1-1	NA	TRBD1	TGTGCCAGCAGCGTAGGGGACAGGGTGAGGTTGAGCACTGAAGCTTTCTTT	CASSVGDRVRLSTEAFF
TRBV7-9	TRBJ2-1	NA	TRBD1	TGTGCCAGCAGCTTAGTGGGACAGGCTTCGGATGAGCAGTTCTTC	CASSLVGQASDEQFF
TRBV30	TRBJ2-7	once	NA	TGTGCCTGGACACGGCAGGGGTTTTACGAGCAGTACTTC	CAWTRQGFYEQYF
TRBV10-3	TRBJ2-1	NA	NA	TGTGCCATCAGCGGAGGGACTTACAATGAGCAGTTCTTC	CAISGGTYNEQFF
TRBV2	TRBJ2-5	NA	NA	TGTGCCAGCAGTGAAGCGCGGTGGTACCAAGAGACCCAGTACTTC	CASSEARWYQETQYF
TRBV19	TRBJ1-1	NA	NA	TGTGCCAGTAGTAGGGGGCCTGAAACTGAAGCTTTCTTT	CASSRGPETEAFF
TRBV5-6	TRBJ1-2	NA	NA	TGTGCCAGCAGTTTTGACAACAACTATGGCTACACCTTC	CASSFDNNYGYTF
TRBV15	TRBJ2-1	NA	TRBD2	TGTGCCACCAGCAGGAGACTAGCCGATGAGCAGTTCTTC	CATSRRLADEQFF
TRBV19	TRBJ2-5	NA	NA	TGTGCCAGTAGTATATTGGCCCAAGAGACCCAGTACTTC	CASSILAQETQYF
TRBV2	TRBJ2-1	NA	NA	TGTGCCAGCAGTCCTGGACAGTATCCTGGGTTCTTC	CASSPGQYPGFF
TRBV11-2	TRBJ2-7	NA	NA	TGTGCCAGCAGCTTTCCCGCCGGGAACGAGCAGTACTTC	CASSFPAGNEQYF
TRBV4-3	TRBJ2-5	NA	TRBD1	TGCGCCAGCCGTCCCGGGACAGGCTCCCGGGGGGAGACCCAGTACTTC	CASRPGTGSRGETQYF